This TCR beta chain was found in a study of cytomegalovirus exposure and HLA in healthy donors. Study-wide points: High sensitivity and specificity were reportedly achieved when the classifier diagnosed cytomegalovirus status.

The germline CDR1 and CDR2 sequences are MDHEN and SYDVKM. V dropped 4 bases and J dropped 2; count of bases not matched to a gene: 5. CDR3 length: 14 amino acids. Researchers ran the PCR with 60 Vbeta and 13 Jbeta primers. Only in-frame clones appear in the TCRdb table, and some are missing; sequencing was by immunoSEQ multiplex PCR. The table shows under 200,000 clones, with about four fifths occurring only once. Comment on this clone: The antigen is unknown.

Sequenced input: PBMCs. The rearrangement links TRBV28 to TRBJ2-7, with 7 bases aligning to TRBD2. The source is a woman aged 50 to 60 in good health and CMV-seronegative. The CDR3 bases are TGTGCCAGCAGTTCCGGGGGGTCCACCTACGAGCAGTACTTC. Its translation: CASSSGGSTYEQYF.